This paragraph reports one T cell receptor (beta chain). Its antigen is still unknown. The method was immunoSEQ multiplex PCR; TCRdb's version includes in-frame clones alone and lacks a portion of them. The repertoire holds 550,000 to 800,000 clones, with over 65% as singletons. These data are taken from a study of shared clonotypes between healthy human individuals. About the study: Samples came from two female and three male donors aged 18 to 49.

This CDR3 spans 15 amino acids. Germline V gives CDR1 SGHNT, CDR2 YYREEE (reference sequence). V gave up 3 bases and J gave up 1 base, with 8 bases separating them. Overall study results and limits: What rarefaction showed was incomplete sorted-subset sequencing despite large depth.

Each sample came from a Caucasian adult donor living in Nashville, Tennessee. In the CD4+ fraction, cells were divided into CD45RA+ naive and CD45RA-negative memory subsets. The sequenced material came from memory CD4+ T cells sorted from blood. Sample subset: CD45RA-negative fraction. The sequence derives from a woman in her 30s in good health. This chain joins TRBV5-4 and TRBJ2-6; D unresolved. The CDR3 sequence: CASSSVRSGANVLTF. CDR3 nucleotide sequence: TGTGCCAGCAGCTCTGTAAGGTCTGGGGCCAACGTCCTGACTTTC.